The sample holds a few counts of the clone carrying this T cell receptor beta chain. Unsorted whole blood supplied the blood RNA, and germline DNA was isolated too. CDR1 is MNHNS and CDR2 is SASEGT in the germline V gene. V dropped 3 bases and J dropped 5 bases, with 13 bases sitting between them. This CDR3 region has 14 residues. These data are taken from a study of tumor-infiltrating lymphocytes in primary liver carcinoma. Background on the study: Aged between 30 and 69 years, the patients were men and women.

TCR beta cDNA was reverse-transcribed from about 550 ng of total RNA. The reaction used a constant-region primer and ProtoScript II reverse transcriptase. The TCR beta library was amplified through three nested multiplex PCR rounds in a modified ARM-PCR procedure. Each of the first two PCR rounds ran nine to ten cycles with TRBV1-TRBV30 forward and C-beta reverse primers. TCRdb reprocessed the multiplex PCR reads via MiXCR and lists one record per CDR3 protein. Counted here are approximately 340,000 distinct CDR3 sequences, 65% occurring once; the ten biggest clones make up under 8%. This clonotype was sampled from a man aged 35 to 55 with primary liver carcinoma and hepatitis B virus infection. The chain is built from TRBV6-1 and TRBJ1-2, with D unresolved. Sequencing was carried out using peripheral blood. CDR3 region: CASSERGNLYGYTF. As DNA, the CDR3 is TGTGCCAGCAGTGAGAGAGGGAACCTTTATGGCTACACCTTC.